These 2 T cell receptor delta chains share one sample of origin, sequenced in a study of gamma-delta T cells after stem cell transplantation. TCRdb redid the clone calls on the RT-PCR reads with CATT. The table lists about 14,000 delta-chain clones, roughly 29% of them singletons. Specimen: gamma-delta T cells. The receptors originated from a human donor. It is not recorded whose cells these are; they may come from a transplant donor.

This CDR3 reads CACDPGGRWDTHHIFF. CDR3 in DNA: TGTGCCTGTGACCCTGGGGGACGCTGGGACACCCACCATATTTTTTTC. The chain joins TRDV2 to TRDJ3, with 8 bases aligning to TRDD3. CDR3 length: 16 residues. V shed 3 bases, J shed 22 bases, and the junction held 22 bases outside the gene matches. The V gene's germline CDR1 is GEAIGNYY and CDR2 EKD.

This clone was seen a handful of times. The chain couples TRDV2 to TRDJ3; 13 nucleotides match TRDD3. The junction had 7 bases not matched to a gene; V was cut back by 0 bases and J by 3 bases. The germline gives CDR1 GEAIGNYY, CDR2 EKD. The CDR3 is made up of 20 amino acids. The CDR3 nucleotides read TGTGCCTGTGACACCGTTACTGGGGGATACGCGTTCTGGGACACCCGACAGATGTTTTTC. It encodes CACDTVTGGYAFWDTRQMFF.